This T cell receptor beta chain emerged from a study of memory CD4+ T cells and cytomegalovirus serostatus. Whole-study context: Of the healthy Belgian adults, 9 were CMV seropositive and 20 to 30 seronegative.

Clones were read by immunoSEQ multiplex PCR, and TCRdb kept only the in-frame ones, dropping some. The repertoire holds tens of thousands of clones, with roughly 80% as singletons. Looked up from germline, CDR1 is MNHEY and CDR2 is SVGAGI. The trim removed 10 bases at V and 2 bases at J, leaving 4 bases unmatched. The CDR3 is 12 amino acids. Single viable CD3+CD4+CD8-CD45RO+ cells were sorted as the memory CD4+ T cells. Serum IgG to CMV pp150, pp28, p38 and p52 defined serostatus. J is TRBJ1-2 and V is TRBV6-5; 7 positions agree with TRBD1. Sequenced material: memory CD4+ T cells from blood. The sequence was obtained from an adult in good health and CMV-seronegative. This CDR3 is CATSTGNYGYTF. The CDR3 coding sequence is TGTGCCACGTCGACAGGGAACTATGGCTACACCTTC.